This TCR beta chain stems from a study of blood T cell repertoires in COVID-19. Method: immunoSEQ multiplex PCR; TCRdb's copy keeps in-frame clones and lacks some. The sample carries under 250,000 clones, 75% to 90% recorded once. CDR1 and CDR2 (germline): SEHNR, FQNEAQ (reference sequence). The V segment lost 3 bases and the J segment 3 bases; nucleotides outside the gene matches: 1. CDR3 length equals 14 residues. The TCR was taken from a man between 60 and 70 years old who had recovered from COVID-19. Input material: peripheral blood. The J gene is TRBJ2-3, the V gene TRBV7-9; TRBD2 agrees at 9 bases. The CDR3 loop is CASSFSGSTDTQYF. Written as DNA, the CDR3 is TGTGCCAGCAGCTTTAGCGGGAGTACAGATACGCAGTATTTT.